This T cell receptor (beta chain) is drawn from a study of cytomegalovirus exposure and HLA in healthy donors (TCRdb year 2017). Notes on the research overall: In an earlier analysis of 550 to 750 of the donors, 250 to 350 Gb of sequence data and 117 million unique TCR beta sequences from about 179 million T cells were reported. Approximately 310 gigabases of sequencing data and around 88 million unique TCR sequences made up an early release that covered approximately 650 HLA-typed donors. Of the 300 to 500 genotyped donors, roughly 76% were placed in the genetic ancestry cluster associated with self-reported Caucasian donors. The study aimed to test whether signatures of past pathogen exposure could be identified by cataloging public T cell receptors. The T cell repertoires of about 700 subjects were profiled by immunosequencing and related to cytomegalovirus serostatus. Along with the roughly 710-subject first cohort, a separate validation cohort of over 90 different subjects was used. High-throughput TCR immunosequencing, statistical association of individual TCRs with disease status, and machine learning were combined to predict cytomegalovirus infection status. A later analysis re-examined previously published TCR beta repertoires from roughly 650 donors and added high-resolution HLA genotyping to investigate patterns of TCR occurrence. In the later analysis, no new phenotypic data were used to find candidate immune exposures; instead, reliance was placed on TCR beta sequences and their occurrence across donors. In an earlier analysis of roughly 580 of the donors, high-throughput TCR beta sequencing was used to judge whether each TCR beta V gene segment behaved as functional or pseudogenic. Donor age, sex, ethnicity and CMV serostatus were compiled together with the repertoire data. Genome-wide SNP genotypes for about three fifths of the 666 donors were used in a later genetic analysis, which treated that subset as a discovery cohort. Every repertoire in the discovery cohort had been generated on one and the same sequencing platform. HLA typing included class I and class II loci at four-digit resolution. Typing coverage varied by locus: roughly 620-640 donors for A, B, C, DRB1 and DQB1; under 550 for DQA1; more than 600 for DPA1; roughly 450 for DPB1. Five DR-DQ haplotypes were treated as single units for association and clustering because of strong linkage in the cohort. Among around 400 genotyped donors of the cohort, an average of around 250,000 unique TCR beta nucleotide sequences was sequenced per donor, of which about 18% were non-productive. What the authors observed across the whole study: A later analysis associated 16,951 TCR beta sequences with specific HLA alleles at a false discovery rate of 0.05. When HLA alleles, especially DR and DQ, strongly co-occurred, TCR associations were difficult to assign to individual alleles. In the study, approximately 160 TCR beta chains were listed as associated with cytomegalovirus. It was suggested by the authors that the approach could potentially be generalized to other disease states and immunological phenotypes. A further reported finding was that TCR beta sequences accurately predicted the HLA-A and HLA-B alleles for most subjects in the first cohort. Presence/absence analyses assumed roughly uniform sequencing depth across donors, an assumption that may not hold. The classifier was reported to diagnose cytomegalovirus status with high specificity and sensitivity in both the original cohort and the validation cohort. HLA typing was unavailable for some donors at each locus, so association tests used only the typed subset. According to a later genetic analysis, donors in an Asian-associated ancestry cluster had fewer N-insertions in productive TCRs than the approximately 610-donor mean. Linkage disequilibrium might explain the correlated functional status among segregating V segments, but an unknown experimental factor could not be excluded. Roughly 15 rarely observed V segments, including chromosome 9 orphons, were excluded from the earlier analysis of approximately 500 of the donors because counts were too low. According to a later analysis, parvovirus B19, influenza, CMV and Epstein-Barr virus appeared linked to several top co-occurrence clusters. In a later analysis, HLA-associated TCR beta chains were found to be more clonally expanded and to have lower generation probabilities than equally common non-associated chains. In vitro tests confirmed that a few of the cytomegalovirus-associated TCR beta chains recognize cytomegalovirus antigens. A later analysis found that TCR association rates varied across HLA loci, with DRB1 alleles showing the most associated TCRs and HLA-C alleles the fewest. An earlier analysis of some 560 of the donors showed that most TCR beta V segments appeared in productive rearrangements either about 90% or about 30% of the time, which broadly matched IMGT annotations. Across donors, most TCR sequences were observed very rarely, whereas some public TCRs were present in many individuals. A later analysis found that most CMV-associated TCR beta chains appeared HLA-restricted, with HLA associations seemingly driven largely by CMV exposure. The sequencing pipeline was judged likely to have produced a cluster of highly shared sequence variants as a technical artifact. An association between a missense DCLRE1C variant and V-gene and J-gene trimming of TCR beta chains was found in a later genetic analysis and replicated in an independent cohort. In this cohort, only TCR beta chains were sequenced, and detectable features were limited by the absence of alpha or paired-chain data. CMV serostatus was the only immune exposure information available for the cohort.

The cohort was made up of 500 to 850 healthy bone marrow donors. At the time of sampling, all cohort members were nominally healthy, though unrecorded immune exposures were likely present. The donor was CMV seronegative and was included in the group of about 400 seronegative cohort members. A peripheral blood sample was collected from each donor, and TCR beta sequencing was performed on peripheral blood mononuclear cells. Genomic DNA extraction from the blood cell samples was performed with the Qiagen DNeasy Blood Extraction Kit. In regard to this clone: Its antigen remains unidentified. No base qualities exist here, and no much larger clone lies one base off it.

The library was generated by the immunoSEQ multiplex PCR assay. The multiplex PCR relied on a mix of 60 forward primers for TCR Vbeta segments and 13 reverse primers for TCR Jbeta segments. The CDR3 region of rearranged TCR beta genes was amplified from genomic DNA with a multiplex PCR assay. On the Illumina HiSeq System, the amplified TCR beta libraries were sequenced as 87-base-pair reads. The study's own analysis went as follows. In a later analysis, some 80 million unique TCR beta chains were counted across the approximately 670 repertoires, and about 10 million of these chains were shared by at least two donors. Raw reads were error-corrected and collapsed into unique sequences by a nearest-neighbor algorithm in which closely related sequences were merged to remove PCR and sequencing errors. Alignment of CDR3 sequences to IMGT reference sequences was used to assign V, D and J gene segments. For a sequence to be retained, a match of at least six nucleotides was required to both a V gene segment and a J gene segment. A rearrangement was called productive if the CDR3 had no stop codons and remained in frame with V and J, and every other rearrangement was called non-productive. Following IMGT convention, CDR3 was defined as the stretch from the second conserved V-encoded cysteine up to the conserved J-encoded phenylalanine. In an earlier analysis of just under 600 of the donors, sequences lacking an unambiguous match to a single V gene segment were excluded. In an earlier analysis of roughly 600 of the donors, a V segment was called functional when productive rearrangements were above 56.7%, and segregating when the standard deviation between donors exceeded 5%. A statistical classification framework was built to diagnose cytomegalovirus status from the catalog of TCR beta chain sequences. A later analysis assigned V and J genes by comparing TCR nucleotide sequences with IMGT/GENE-DB human TR gene sequences. The TCRdist pipeline was used in a later analysis to assign CDR3 sequences and most-parsimonious VDJ recombination scenarios. In a later analysis, each TCR beta chain was defined by its CDR3 amino acid sequence together with its V-gene family, and reads lacking a unique V-gene family were excluded. A later analysis removed 550 to 700 highly shared, low-generation-probability nucleotide sequences to deal with suspected cross-contamination and a sequencing artifact. A later analysis calculated a clonal expansion index for each public chain from normalized within-repertoire ranks of inferred template counts. In a later analysis, generation probabilities were computed using a VDJ recombination model fitted to out-of-frame rearrangements, and the results were checked against IGoR. A later analysis scored TCR-TCR, TCR-HLA and TCR-CMV co-occurrence with hypergeometric tests, applying a repertoire-size bias correction to TCR pairs. In a later analysis, false discovery rates were estimated by permuting HLA or CMV assignments 20 times. A later analysis grouped co-occurring TCRs with DBSCAN, adding TCRdist sequence similarity when clustering within HLA-allele-positive subsets. For co-occurrence clustering, repertoires with fewer than 30,000 or more than 120,000 public chains were excluded, along with roughly 5 repertoires with anomalous nucleotide sharing. TCRdb retrieved this table from immuneACCESS and kept in-frame rearrangements only. Not all clones are present; in checked studies, unresolved V genes account for under half, and no reason is known for the remainder. Clone size and V and J calls were adopted from that table, with D and trimming inferred from the DNA. Recorded for this sample are roughly 200,000 clones; 75% to 90% of them occurred a single time. The ten largest clonotypes hold around 0.3% of the sample.

The sequencing input was PBMCs. The sequence was obtained from a woman aged 25 to 39 in good health and CMV-seronegative.

The CDR3 reads as follows: CASSLRDRGTNEKLFF. The DNA is as follows: TGTGCCAGCAGCTTAAGGGACAGGGGAACTAATGAAAAACTGTTTTTT. Here the chain combines TRBV7-9 and TRBJ1-4; 10 of the junction bases match TRBD1. The CDR3 holds 16 amino acids from the cysteine to the phenylalanine. CDR3 DNA is the only sequence kept; it has 48 bases, read in frame from the first base. V is pruned by 2 bases and J by 1 base, leaving 1 base of the junction without a gene match. The CDR1 and CDR2 encoded by the germline V gene (reference sequence) are SEHNR and FQNEAQ.